Listed below are T cell receptor beta chains from one sample, sequenced in a study of blood T cells in healthy people across ages. MiXCR, run by TCRdb on the 5' RACE reads, gives a single entry per CDR3 protein. The sample includes around 1,000,000 distinct CDR3 sequences, around 25% of them seen just once. These data were also filed under a second study, of T cells of mothers and their children.

The sample comprised blood. These TCRs come from a girl aged 2 to 10 in good health. Both conserved end residues are part of each CDR3. Each record gives: J gene, V gene, CDR3 length, clone size, D gene, CDR3 DNA, CDR3 protein. A D gene is named only where the DNA matches it firmly. Clone size is not always given. Where it is, it says once, few, many or a class for expanded clones.

j_gene: TRBJ2-7; v_gene: TRBV2; len: 17; abundance: many; d_gene: .; CDR3nt: TGTGCCAGCAGTGAAGAAATATTTGGCGGGACGTCCTACGAGCAGTACTTC; CDR3aa: CASSEEIFGGTSYEQYF
j_gene: TRBJ2-3; v_gene: TRBV28; len: 14; abundance: .; d_gene: .; CDR3nt: TGTGCCAGCAGTTTTAGCGTTACTGCAGATACGCAGTATTTT; CDR3aa: CASSFSVTADTQYF
j_gene: TRBJ1-6; v_gene: TRBV6-1; len: 16; abundance: .; d_gene: .; CDR3nt: TGTGCCAGCAGTAATCCCGGGACCAGGGAGATTTCACCCCTCCACTTT; CDR3aa: CASSNPGTREISPLHF
j_gene: TRBJ2-7; v_gene: TRBV15; len: 14; abundance: few; d_gene: .; CDR3nt: TGTGCCACCAGCAGAGACCCCTCCGCTTACGAGCAGTACTTC; CDR3aa: CATSRDPSAYEQYF
j_gene: TRBJ2-5; v_gene: TRBV11-2; len: 16; abundance: .; d_gene: TRBD2; CDR3nt: TGTGCCAGCAGCGCAGGGCTAGCGGGGGGAGGGGAGACCCAGTACTTC; CDR3aa: CASSAGLAGGGETQYF
j_gene: TRBJ2-7; v_gene: TRBV4-3; len: 13; abundance: .; d_gene: .; CDR3nt: TGCGCCAGCAGCCAGGGTCGCGGAGACGAGCAGTACTTC; CDR3aa: CASSQGRGDEQYF
j_gene: TRBJ2-7; v_gene: TRBV29-1; len: 16; abundance: few; d_gene: TRBD2; CDR3nt: TGCAGCGTTGCCCCATATAGGCGGGGGGGAAGGTACGAGCAGTACTTC; CDR3aa: CSVAPYRRGGRYEQYF
j_gene: TRBJ1-5; v_gene: TRBV3-1; len: 17; abundance: .; d_gene: TRBD1; CDR3nt: TGTGCCAGCAGCCATTCCCGGGACAGGGGTATGAGTCAGCCCCAGCATTTT; CDR3aa: CASSHSRDRGMSQPQHF
j_gene: TRBJ2-3; v_gene: TRBV29-1; len: 15; abundance: once; d_gene: .; CDR3nt: TGCAGCGTCGAGAGAACAGGGGACTACACAGATACGCAGTATTTT; CDR3aa: CSVERTGDYTDTQYF
j_gene: TRBJ2-7; v_gene: TRBV5-1; len: 16; abundance: .; d_gene: TRBD2; CDR3nt: TGCGCCAGCAGCTTCCTGGACGGGGGGGGCGTCGACGAGCAGTACTTC; CDR3aa: CASSFLDGGGVDEQYF
j_gene: TRBJ2-1; v_gene: TRBV20-1; len: 17; abundance: few; d_gene: TRBD2; CDR3nt: TGCAGTGCTAGAGACGCGGGGGACGCAGCTTACGGGAATGAGCAGTTCTTC; CDR3aa: CSARDAGDAAYGNEQFF
j_gene: TRBJ1-4; v_gene: TRBV5-5; len: 14; abundance: few; d_gene: .; CDR3nt: TGTGCCAACACCATGACAGATTATAATGAAAAACTGTTTTTT; CDR3aa: CANTMTDYNEKLFF
j_gene: TRBJ1-1; v_gene: TRBV6-6; len: 13; abundance: few; d_gene: .; CDR3nt: TGTGCCAGCAGTTACTCCGACAGGACTGAAGCTTTCTTT; CDR3aa: CASSYSDRTEAFF
j_gene: TRBJ2-2; v_gene: TRBV7-8; len: 12; abundance: once; d_gene: .; CDR3nt: TGTGCCACCCCCACGGGCGCGGGGGAGCTGTTTTTT; CDR3aa: CATPTGAGELFF
j_gene: TRBJ2-7; v_gene: TRBV9; len: 13; abundance: few; d_gene: .; CDR3nt: TGTGCCAGCAGCGTAGGGGGCAGCGGCGAGCAGTACTTC; CDR3aa: CASSVGGSGEQYF
j_gene: TRBJ1-2; v_gene: TRBV29-1; len: 14; abundance: .; d_gene: .; CDR3nt: TGCAGCGTTGAAAGGGGCAGGGAGGGGAATGGCTACACCTTC; CDR3aa: CSVERGREGNGYTF
j_gene: TRBJ1-4; v_gene: TRBV3-1; len: 14; abundance: few; d_gene: .; CDR3nt: TGTGCCAGCAGCCAAGATCAAGGCCCGGGAAAACTGTTTTTT; CDR3aa: CASSQDQGPGKLFF
j_gene: TRBJ1-1; v_gene: TRBV4-1; len: 14; abundance: few; d_gene: .; CDR3nt: TGCGCCAGCAGCCAAGGGGGTCCGAAGACTGAAGCTTTCTTT; CDR3aa: CASSQGGPKTEAFF
j_gene: TRBJ1-5; v_gene: TRBV28; len: 15; abundance: .; d_gene: TRBD1; CDR3nt: TGTGCCAGCATCCCCAGGGGGGGCGCGGGGCAGCCCCAGCATTTT; CDR3aa: CASIPRGGAGQPQHF
j_gene: TRBJ1-1; v_gene: TRBV29-1; len: 16; abundance: .; d_gene: .; CDR3nt: TGCAGCGTTGTGGGAGACATTGGTATGGCGAACACTGAAGCTTTCTTT; CDR3aa: CSVVGDIGMANTEAFF
j_gene: TRBJ2-1; v_gene: TRBV29-1; len: 12; abundance: few; d_gene: TRBD2; CDR3nt: TGCAGCCCTAAGGTAGCGGGAGTTGAGCAGTTCTTC; CDR3aa: CSPKVAGVEQFF
j_gene: TRBJ2-5; v_gene: TRBV28; len: 17; abundance: few; d_gene: TRBD2; CDR3nt: TGTGCCAGCAGTACTACAGGTTATTTTAGCGGGCAAGAGACCCAGTACTTC; CDR3aa: CASSTTGYFSGQETQYF
j_gene: TRBJ2-1; v_gene: TRBV7-9; len: 15; abundance: .; d_gene: TRBD1; CDR3nt: TGTGCCAGCAGCTTCACCGAGGACAGGGAATTTGAGCAGTTCTTC; CDR3aa: CASSFTEDREFEQFF
j_gene: TRBJ1-2; v_gene: TRBV20-1; len: 16; abundance: .; d_gene: TRBD1; CDR3nt: TGCAGTGCTTTCTCAGGGGGCGCCCCGACTAACTATGGCTACACCTTC; CDR3aa: CSAFSGGAPTNYGYTF